This T cell receptor beta chain is from a study of cytomegalovirus exposure and HLA in healthy donors. The PCR had 60 Vbeta and 13 Jbeta primers. The data were produced by immunoSEQ multiplex PCR, yet TCRdb's version contains in-frame clones alone and is incomplete. The sample data list about 140,000 clones. Looked up from germline, CDR1 is LGHNA and CDR2 is YNFKEQ. The CDR3 is 16 residues long. Trimming took 3 bases from V and 4 from J; bases not matched to a gene: 2. The genes are TRBV4-2 and TRBJ2-1; the match to TRBD2 covers 14 bases. The source material was PBMCs. This sequence originates from a middle-aged man in good health and CMV-seronegative. CDR3 sequence: CASSHGTSGGYNEQFF. The CDR3 nucleotides are TGTGCCAGCAGCCATGGGACTAGCGGGGGATACAATGAGCAGTTCTTC.